Following are 30 T cell receptor beta chains from one sample sequenced in a study of T cell responses to AZD1222 COVID-19 vaccine. Assay: immunoSEQ multiplex PCR; the TCRdb copy retains only in-frame clones and omits some. The sample has 110,000 or so clones; approximately 90% are singletons. The sequences come from peripheral blood, collected on day 0 of AZD1222 vaccination. These receptors were collected from an adult in good health.

V is TRBV5-1 and J is TRBJ1-2; 7 bases map to TRBD1. Germline assignment: CDR1 SGHRS and CDR2 YFSETQ. This CDR3 region has 15 residues. The V segment lost 0 bases and the J segment 6 bases; nucleotides outside the gene matches: 8. Here the CDR3 DNA reads TGCGCCAGCAGCTTGGTGCAGGGGGGAATCAATGGCTACACCTTC. It codes for CASSLVQGGINGYTF.

The V call is TRBV10-2, the J call TRBJ1-5, with D uncertain. CDR3 length: 13 amino acids. The germline V and J ends were trimmed by 4 bases and 4 bases, with 8 bases remaining between them. Germline-derived CDR1 and CDR2 are WSHSY and SAAADI. In nucleotides, the CDR3 is TGCGCCAGCAGTGGGGCAGCTAATCAGCCCCAGCATTTT. It specifies CASSGAANQPQHF.

This chain joins TRBV2 and TRBJ1-1, with D tentatively TRBD1 (6 bases). The V end was cut by 6 bases, the J end by 11 bases, with 19 bases between. CDR1 and CDR2 from the germline V gene are SNHLY and FYNNEI. The CDR3 has 13 amino acids. The CDR3 here is CASSSPGAGYAFF. In DNA form, the CDR3 reads TGTGCCAGCAGCTCCCCGGGGGCTGGATACGCTTTCTTT.

V is TRBV7-3 and J is TRBJ2-1, with 13 bases fitting TRBD2. The junction had 8 bases not matched to a gene; V was cut back by 5 bases and J by 4 bases. CDR3 length: 17 residues. Germline-derived CDR1 and CDR2 are SGHTA and FQGTGA. This CDR3 reads CASSKTSGRVGYNEQFF. For the CDR3, the DNA is TGTGCCAGCAGCAAAACTAGCGGGAGGGTCGGTTACAATGAGCAGTTCTTC.

The chain is built from TRBV5-3 and TRBJ2-3; 9 nucleotides agree with TRBD2. TRBV5-3 is an ORF; its function is uncertain. With V trimmed by 0 bases and J by 4 bases, 9 bases remained unmatched. This CDR3 contains 17 residues. The CDR3 spells CARSLAGREGPPDTQYF. CDR3 nucleotide sequence: TGTGCCAGAAGCTTGGCAGGGCGGGAGGGCCCCCCAGATACGCAGTATTTT.

This chain uses TRBV5-1 with TRBJ1-2; no definite D call. Germline values: CDR1 SGHRS, CDR2 YFSETQ. The CDR3 runs 13 residues. The V end was cut by 0 bases, the J end by 2 bases, with 5 bases between. The CDR3: CASSLAQNYGYTF. The CDR3 nucleotides read TGCGCCAGCAGCTTGGCACAGAACTATGGCTACACCTTC.

The chain is built from TRBV5-4 and TRBJ2-1; 14 bases line up with TRBD2. The CDR3 contains 18 residues. The V gene's germline CDR1 is SGHNT and CDR2 YYREEE (reference sequence). With V trimmed by 4 bases and J by 0 bases, 6 bases remained unmatched. The CDR3 loop is CASSPGLAGGSSYNEQFF. The CDR3 nucleotides read TGTGCCAGCAGCCCCGGACTAGCGGGAGGCAGCTCCTACAATGAGCAGTTCTTC. Complete variable domain (other parts from reference TRBV5-4 and TRBJ2-1): ETGVTQSPTHLIKTRGQQVTLRCSSQSGHNTVSWYQQALGQGPQFIFQYYREEENGRGNFPPRFSGLQFPNYSSELNVNALELDDSALYLCASSPGLAGGSSYNEQFFGPGTRLTVL.

The chain links TRBV5-1 to TRBJ2-7; 9 nucleotides align to TRBD1. Germline V CDR1 and CDR2: SGHRS, YFSETQ. Trimming at V came to 4 bases and at J to 5 bases, leaving 7 bases not matched to a gene. CDR3 length equals 14 residues. The CDR3: CASSEGQGPHEQYF. The CDR3 DNA is TGCGCCAGCAGCGAGGGACAGGGTCCCCACGAGCAGTACTTC.

The chain couples TRBV7-2 to TRBJ1-4, with D possibly TRBD1 on 5 matching bases. The CDR3 extends over 17 amino acids. V gave up 0 bases and J gave up 0 bases, with 11 bases separating them. Germline CDR1 reads SGHTA; CDR2 reads FQGNSA. CDR3 in DNA: TGTGCCAGCAGCTTAGCTGGGGGGTCCGCAACTAATGAAAAACTGTTTTTT. This translates into CASSLAGGSATNEKLFF.

The chain links TRBV9 to TRBJ1-4; the D gene is possibly TRBD1 (6 bases). In germline, CDR1 is SGDLS, CDR2 YYNGEE. V gave up 0 bases and J gave up 7 bases, with 13 bases separating them. CDR3 length: 15 amino acids. As DNA, the CDR3 is TGTGCCAGCAGCGTAGTGACAGGTGGCGCTGAAAAACTGTTTTTT. Translated, it gives CASSVVTGGAEKLFF.

The chain couples TRBV7-9 to TRBJ2-2; TRBD2 matches 10 bases. Trimming at V came to 3 bases and at J to 7 bases, leaving 5 bases not matched to a gene. The CDR3 runs to 15 residues. Germline lookup yields CDR1 SEHNR and CDR2 FQNEAQ (reference sequence). CDR3 region: CASSFSGRGFGELFF. The CDR3 region has the DNA TGTGCCAGCAGCTTCAGCGGGAGGGGGTTCGGGGAGCTGTTTTTT.

This chain joins TRBV27 and TRBJ2-5; D might be TRBD1 (7 bases). The V and J ends lost 5 bases and 2 bases respectively, with 12 bases between them. The CDR3 runs to 14 residues. Germline assignment: CDR1 MNHEY and CDR2 SMNVEV (reference sequence). CDR3: CASSRGTDQETQYF. In DNA, the CDR3 is TGTGCCAGCAGTCGCGGGACAGATCAAGAGACCCAGTACTTC.

V and J are TRBV7-9 and TRBJ2-3; no clear D. The CDR3 covers 13 residues. CDR1 and CDR2 (germline): SEHNR, FQNEAQ (reference sequence). The V end lost 1 base, the J end lost 1 base, and 3 bases lay between the germline ends. The CDR3 sequence is CASSLERTDTQYF. The CDR3 coding sequence is TGTGCCAGCAGCTTAGAACGCACAGATACGCAGTATTTT.

The V call is TRBV5-4, the J call TRBJ2-7; the D is unclear. V gave up 4 bases and J gave up 3 bases, with 23 bases separating them. The germline V gene encodes CDR1 SGHNT and CDR2 YYREEE (reference sequence). The CDR3 totals 17 residues. CDR3 nucleotides: TGTGCCAGCAGCCGCCTAGGCCAGTCGGGTTCTTTCTACGAGCAGTACTTC. Protein product: CASSRLGQSGSFYEQYF.

This sequence joins TRBV9 and TRBJ1-1; D unresolved. The CDR3 contains 14 residues. The germline gives CDR1 SGDLS, CDR2 YYNGEE. The V gene lost 4 bases and the J gene lost 0 bases, with 10 bases spanning the gap. CDR3 residues: CASSPQTLNTEAFF. The CDR3 DNA sequence: TGTGCCAGCAGCCCTCAGACCTTGAACACTGAAGCTTTCTTT. Variable domain in full (rest from reference TRBV9 and TRBJ1-1): DSGVTQTPKHLITATGQRVTLRCSPRSGDLSVYWYQQSLDQGLQFLIQYYNGEERAKGNILERFSAQQFPDLHSELNLSSLELGDSALYFCASSPQTLNTEAFFGQGTRLTVV.

This clone was detected only a few times. The chain has TRBV25-1 and TRBJ1-1; perhaps TRBD1 as D (6 bases). Germline V gives CDR1 MGHDK, CDR2 SYGVNS. The CDR3 contains 13 residues. V lost 5 bases, J lost 4 bases, and 11 bases lay in between. The CDR3 spells CASSRGGPTEAFF. CDR3 DNA sequence: TGTGCCAGCAGTCGGGGGGGGCCCACTGAAGCTTTCTTT. The full variable domain, rest sourced from reference TRBV25-1 and TRBJ1-1, is EADIYQTPRYLVIGTGKKITLECSQTMGHDKMYWYQQDPGMELHLIHYSYGVNSTEKGDLSSESTVSRIRTEHFPLTLESARPSHTSQYLCASSRGGPTEAFFGQGTRLTVV.

V is TRBV19 and J is TRBJ1-1; D not resolved. The CDR3 has 18 amino acids. Deletions cut 7 bases from V and 0 bases from J, with 24 bases between. Looked up from germline, CDR1 is LNHDA and CDR2 is SQIVND (reference sequence). The DNA for the CDR3 is TGTGCCAGTAAGATAACAGATGCGTTAGGAGCGATGAACACTGAAGCTTTCTTT. This codes for CASKITDALGAMNTEAFF.

The J gene is TRBJ1-2, the V gene TRBV6-1, with D perhaps TRBD1 (5 bases). CDR3 length equals 13 residues. Germline values: CDR1 MNHNS, CDR2 SASEGT. Trimming pared 2 bases from V and 7 bases from J, leaving 11 bases between. The CDR3 loop reads CASSEMGESGYTF. CDR3 DNA: TGTGCCAGCAGTGAAATGGGGGAAAGTGGCTACACCTTC.

Here the CDR3 DNA reads TGTGCCAGCTCTCCAGCGGGGGACACAGATACGCAGTATTTT. As protein: CASSPAGDTDTQYF. The chain combines TRBV6-5 with TRBJ2-3; 8 nucleotides align to TRBD2. V trimming: 8 bases; J trimming: 2 bases; junction bases outside the gene matches: 6. This CDR3 is built from 14 residues. The germline CDR1 and CDR2 sequences are MNHEY and SVGAGI.

V and J are TRBV7-9 and TRBJ1-4, with D possibly TRBD1 on 6 matching bases. The CDR3 covers 17 residues. Per germline, CDR1 SEHNR and CDR2 FQNEAQ (reference sequence). Trimming removed 5 bases from V and 0 bases from J, with 16 bases in between. CDR3 amino acids: CASSPGQSRATNEKLFF. The CDR3 nucleotides are TGTGCCAGCAGCCCAGGACAGAGTAGAGCAACTAATGAAAAACTGTTTTTT. Together with reference TRBV7-9 and TRBJ1-4, the CDR3 gives the full variable domain: DTGVSQNPRHKITKRGQNVTFRCDPISEHNRLYWYRQTLGQGPEFLTYFQNEAQLEKSRLLSDRFSAERPKGSFSTLEIQRTEQGDSAMYLCASSPGQSRATNEKLFFGSGTQLSVL.

The V and J genes are TRBV6-5 and TRBJ2-7; D unclear. Deletions cut 7 bases from V and 0 bases from J, with 13 bases between. Germline lookup yields CDR1 MNHEY and CDR2 SVGAGI. This CDR3 has 14 residues. The CDR3 nucleotides are TGTGCCAGCACCGAGACGCCAACCTCCTACGAGCAGTACGTC. Encoded protein: CASTETPTSYEQYV.

The chain combines TRBV29-1 with TRBJ1-4; a possible D gene is TRBD1 (6 bases). The germline V and J ends were trimmed by 4 bases and 5 bases, with 14 bases remaining between them. The CDR3 runs to 14 residues. Germline CDR1 and CDR2: SQVTM and ANQGSEA. The CDR3 DNA sequence: TGCAGCGTTGGAGGCAGGGGAAGGAATGAAAAACTGTTTTTT. Translated, it gives CSVGGRGRNEKLFF.

This clone has only one observation. The chain carries TRBV6-1 and TRBJ2-7, with D perhaps TRBD1 (5 bases). The V end was cut by 0 bases, the J end by 3 bases, with 12 bases between. Looked up from germline, CDR1 is MNHNS and CDR2 is SASEGT. The CDR3 is made up of 15 amino acids. CDR3 coding DNA: TGTGCCAGCAGTGAAGCGAGTACAGGATTCTACGAGCAGTACGTC. Its translation is CASSEASTGFYEQYV.

This rearrangement joins TRBV5-1 to TRBJ2-5; D might be TRBD2 (6 bases). Germline loops: CDR1 SGHRS, CDR2 YFSETQ. V dropped 6 bases and J dropped 4 bases, with 19 bases sitting between them. The CDR3 sequence is 15 residues long. CDR3 protein: CASKALLGGIETQYF. CDR3 coding DNA: TGCGCCAGCAAGGCCCTCCTCGGGGGTATAGAGACCCAGTACTTC.

This chain links TRBV5-5 with TRBJ1-1; a weak D match, TRBD1 (5 bases). Germline-derived CDR1 and CDR2 are SGHKS and YYEKEE (reference sequence). The ends were cut back, 4 bases at V and 4 bases at J, with 17 bases in the middle. The CDR3 runs 15 residues. The CDR3 is CASSIMPPGPTEAFF. The DNA for the CDR3 is TGTGCCAGCAGCATCATGCCCCCAGGGCCCACTGAAGCTTTCTTT.

The chain couples TRBV7-8 to TRBJ1-2; D not certain. The CDR3 length is 12 residues. Looked up from germline, CDR1 is SGHVS and CDR2 is FQNEAQ. V dropped 5 bases and J dropped 5 bases, with 9 bases sitting between them. The CDR3, as DNA: TGTGCCAGCAGCCCCTCCGTATATGGCTACACCTTC. This sequence encodes CASSPSVYGYTF.

The chain joins TRBV28 to TRBJ1-5; no reliable D call. In germline, CDR1 is MDHEN, CDR2 SYDVKM. This CDR3 contains 15 residues. The V gene lost 5 bases and the J gene lost 1 base, with 12 bases spanning the gap. DNA for the CDR3: TGTGCCAGCAGTCCCAGCGGCAGGAGCAATCAGCCCCAGCATTTT. Its translation: CASSPSGRSNQPQHF.

The chain uses TRBV21-1 and TRBJ1-5; the table's D gene call, TRBD1, was not cross checked with the DNA. TRBV21-1 is assigned pseudogene status. The CDR3 is 18 amino acids. The CDR3 here is CASSKSKFGQLGNQPQHF. DNA for the CDR3: TGTGCCAGCAGCAAATCGAAGTTCGGACAGTTGGGCAATCAGCCCCAGCATTTT.

The chain couples TRBV19 to TRBJ1-6; a weak D match, TRBD1 (5 bases). The germline gives CDR1 LNHDA, CDR2 SQIVND (reference sequence). Trimming cost V 9 bases and J 9 bases, with 15 bases left between them. This CDR3 is built from 13 residues. The CDR3 region has the DNA TGTGCCAGCCGGGGGAGGGATCGTTCACCCCTCCACTTT. Protein sequence: CASRGRDRSPLHF.

In this sample, this clone turned up once. This chain uses TRBV5-1 with TRBJ2-2, with D perhaps TRBD2 (6 bases). Germline V gene sequence: CDR1 SGHRS, CDR2 YFSETQ. The ends were cut back, 7 bases at V and 5 bases at J, with 15 bases in the middle. The CDR3 is made up of 14 amino acids. In DNA, the CDR3 is TGCGCCAGCGCACCCGGGGGATGGACCGGGGAGCTGTTTTTT. It translates to CASAPGGWTGELFF.